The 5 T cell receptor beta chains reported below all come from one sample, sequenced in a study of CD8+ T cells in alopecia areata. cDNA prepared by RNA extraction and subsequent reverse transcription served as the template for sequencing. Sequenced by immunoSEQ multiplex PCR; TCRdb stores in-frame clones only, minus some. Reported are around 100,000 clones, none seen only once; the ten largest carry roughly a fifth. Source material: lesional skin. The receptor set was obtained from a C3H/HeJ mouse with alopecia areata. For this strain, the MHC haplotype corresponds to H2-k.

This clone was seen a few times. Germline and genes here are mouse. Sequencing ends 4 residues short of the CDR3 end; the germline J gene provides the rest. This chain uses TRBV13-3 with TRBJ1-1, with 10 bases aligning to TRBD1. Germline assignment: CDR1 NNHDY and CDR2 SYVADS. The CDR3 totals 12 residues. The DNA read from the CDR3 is TGTGCCAGCGGAGACAGGGGGCAA. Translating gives CASGDRGQ. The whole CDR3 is CASGDRGQEVFF.

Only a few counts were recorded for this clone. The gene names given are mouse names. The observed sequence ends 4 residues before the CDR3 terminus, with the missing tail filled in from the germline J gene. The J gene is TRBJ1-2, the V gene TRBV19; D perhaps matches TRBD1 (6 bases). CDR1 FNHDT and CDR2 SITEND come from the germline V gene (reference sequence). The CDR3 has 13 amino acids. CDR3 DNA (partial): TGTGCCAGCAGTATCACAGGGAGGTCC. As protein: CASSITGRS. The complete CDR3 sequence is CASSITGRSDYTF.

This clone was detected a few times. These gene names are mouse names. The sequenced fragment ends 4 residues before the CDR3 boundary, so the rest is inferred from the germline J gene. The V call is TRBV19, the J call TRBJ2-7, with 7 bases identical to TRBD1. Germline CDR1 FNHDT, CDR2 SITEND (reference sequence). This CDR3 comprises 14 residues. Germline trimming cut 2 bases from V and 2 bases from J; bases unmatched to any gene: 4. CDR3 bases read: TGTGCCAGCAGTATCCCACAGGGGCCCTAT. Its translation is CASSIPQGPY. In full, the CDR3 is CASSIPQGPYEQYF.

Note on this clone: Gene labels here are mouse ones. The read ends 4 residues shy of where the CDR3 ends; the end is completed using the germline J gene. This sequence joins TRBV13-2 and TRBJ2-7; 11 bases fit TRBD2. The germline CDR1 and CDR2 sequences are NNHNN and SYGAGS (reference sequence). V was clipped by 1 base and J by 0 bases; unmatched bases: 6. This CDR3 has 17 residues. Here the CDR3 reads CASGDSLGGPLSYEQYF. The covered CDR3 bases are TGTGCCAGCGGTGATTCACTGGGGGGGCCTCTCTCCTAT.

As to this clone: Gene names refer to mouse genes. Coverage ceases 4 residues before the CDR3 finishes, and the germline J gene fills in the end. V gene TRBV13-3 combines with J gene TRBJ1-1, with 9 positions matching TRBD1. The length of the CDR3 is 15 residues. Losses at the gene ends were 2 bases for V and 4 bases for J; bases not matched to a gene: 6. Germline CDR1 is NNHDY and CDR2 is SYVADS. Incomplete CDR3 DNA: TGTGCCAGCAGTGACCCCGGGACAGGGTTCACA. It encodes CASSDPGTGFT. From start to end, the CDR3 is CASSDPGTGFTEVFF.